This is a list of T cell receptor beta chains from one sample in a study of T cells after yellow fever vaccination. TCRdb re-called the 5' RACE reads through MiXCR, storing one row per CDR3 protein. The sample consists of roughly 300,000 distinct CDR3 sequences, less than 9.5% of them appearing once. Specimen: PBMCs, collected approximately 40 days after the first yellow fever vaccination. The origin of the receptors is a man aged 18 to 35 who received the YFV17D yellow fever vaccine. Both conserved end residues are part of each CDR3.

j_call | v_call | cdr3_aa
TRBJ2-1 | TRBV5-1 | CASSPPLGDTYNEQFF
TRBJ2-3 | TRBV5-1 | CASSLESDTQYF
TRBJ2-3 | TRBV7-2 | CASSFPHTDTQYF
TRBJ2-5 | TRBV6-1 | CASSYPGETQYF
TRBJ2-3 | TRBV29-1 | CSVRSTDTQYF
TRBJ2-1 | TRBV24-1 | CATSAPSGGDNEQFF
TRBJ2-7 | TRBV20-1 | CSARLTGSYEQYF
TRBJ1-6 | TRBV6-2/TRBV6-3 | CASSSGQGSSPLHF
TRBJ2-3 | TRBV4-1 | CASSQDRRDDTQYF
TRBJ2-3 | TRBV24-1 | CATSDLGQAVPDTQYF
TRBJ2-1 | TRBV13 | CASSFTGGARNEQFF
TRBJ1-1 | TRBV6-5 | CASRGLDTEAFF
TRBJ2-1 | TRBV5-1 | CASSRLAGSTEEQFF
TRBJ2-5 | TRBV30 | CAWSVLSREETQYF
TRBJ2-3 | TRBV15 | CATSRPGGLPVDTQYF
TRBJ2-3 | TRBV2 | CASSVSGVGDTQYF
TRBJ2-2 | TRBV5-6 | CASSLEQTSTGELFF
TRBJ1-2 | TRBV11-2 | CASSPALTGVGYTF
TRBJ1-3 | TRBV27 | CASSYREGNTIYF
TRBJ1-6 | TRBV7-9 | CASSAFTGVKNSPLHF
TRBJ2-3 | TRBV20-1 | CSASHAVTDTQYF
TRBJ2-7 | TRBV3-1 | CASSLNGVYEQYF
TRBJ1-2 | TRBV4-1 | CASSQVLGLDYGYTF
TRBJ2-1 | TRBV5-1 | CASRDGTSGLNEQFF
TRBJ2-3 | TRBV4-1 | CASSQPGQITDTQYF
TRBJ2-5 | TRBV27 | CASSFSRSGGSETQYF
TRBJ2-2 | TRBV5-5 | CASSPTPALASGELFF
TRBJ2-1 | TRBV28 | CASRLLAGAYNEQFF